The clone carrying this T cell receptor beta chain has a handful of counts. This specimen comes from a study of blood T cell repertoires in COVID-19. Study summary: The analysed material was cDNA or gDNA that came from T cells, B-cell-depleted T cells, or PBMCs.

Here immunoSEQ multiplex PCR was the method, and the copy in TCRdb shows in-frame clones only, minus some. Of tens of thousands of clones listed, 80% to 85% were seen once; the top ten hold 14%. Trimming pared 0 bases from V and 6 bases from J, leaving 8 bases between. CDR3 length: 12 residues. Germline V gives CDR1 SQVTM, CDR2 ANQGSEA. The TCR originated in a human donor with acute or convalescent COVID-19. The donor label of this sample is uncertain. Sequenced input: peripheral blood. The chain employs TRBV29-1 and TRBJ1-2; D may be TRBD1 (5 bases). The CDR3 is CSVEDREDGYTF. The CDR3 DNA sequence: TGCAGCGTTGAAGACAGGGAGGATGGCTACACCTTC.